This is a list of T cell receptor beta chains from one sample in a study of shared clonotypes between healthy human individuals. Here immunoSEQ multiplex PCR was the method, and the copy in TCRdb shows in-frame clones only, minus some. The sample has about 960,000 clones; approximately 76% are singletons. Sequencing input: memory CD4+ T cells sorted from blood. Receptors originate from a man aged 18 to 35 in good health. Both conserved end residues are part of each CDR3. The order of the fields is D gene, clone size, V gene, J gene, CDR3 protein, CDR3 DNA. The D gene is left open where the match is weak. Size is omitted from some rows. Given values are once, few, many or a class for expanded clones.

TRBD2	.	TRBV6-5	TRBJ2-7	CASSYGGGRLYEQYF	TGTGCCAGCAGTTACGGGGGGGGACGGCTCTACGAGCAGTACTTC
TRBD1	.	TRBV27	TRBJ1-2	CASSDRQGSYGYTF	TGTGCCAGCAGTGACCGACAGGGGTCTTATGGCTACACCTTC
TRBD2	.	TRBV18	TRBJ2-2	CASSPPNLAGATGELFF	TGTGCCAGCTCACCACCGAACCTAGCGGGAGCCACCGGGGAGCTGTTTTTT
TRBD2	.	TRBV10-1	TRBJ2-7	CASSESASGAYEQYF	TGCGCCAGCAGTGAGTCGGCTAGCGGGGCCTACGAGCAGTACTTC
.	.	TRBV5-1	TRBJ2-5	CASSLGYSRYQETQYF	TGCGCCAGCAGCTTGGGATACTCCAGGTACCAAGAGACCCAGTACTTC
.	.	TRBV2	TRBJ2-5	CASNTLGGEQETQYF	TGTGCCAGCAATACCCTAGGGGGGGAACAAGAGACCCAGTACTTC
.	.	TRBV18	TRBJ2-1	CASSPSGGNEQFF	TGTGCCAGCTCACCGTCAGGGGGGAATGAGCAGTTCTTC
.	.	TRBV7-2	TRBJ1-6	CASRKDNSPLHF	TGTGCCAGCAGGAAGGATAATTCACCCCTCCACTTT
TRBD1	.	TRBV27	TRBJ2-5	CASSFGGQGETQYF	TGTGCCAGCAGTTTTGGAGGACAGGGGGAGACCCAGTACTTC
TRBD1	.	TRBV5-4	TRBJ1-1	CASRDQQGAFAEAFF	TGTGCCAGCAGGGATCAGCAGGGGGCTTTCGCTGAAGCTTTCTTT
.	.	TRBV29-1	TRBJ2-1	CSVGSLAGQDEQFF	TGCAGCGTTGGTTCCCTAGCGGGACAGGATGAGCAGTTCTTC
.	.	TRBV28	TRBJ1-1	CASSPSGGNTEAFF	TGTGCCAGCAGTCCTTCGGGTGGGAACACTGAAGCTTTCTTT
TRBD2	.	TRBV27	TRBJ2-7	CASSLAGGRGYEQYF	TGTGCCAGCAGTTTGGCGGGAGGCCGGGGTTACGAGCAGTACTTC
.	.	TRBV2	TRBJ2-3	CASSIKATDTQYF	TGTGCCAGTTCCATCAAGGCCACAGATACGCAGTATTTT
TRBD2	.	TRBV11-2	TRBJ2-5	CASSQGDSGGYQETQYF	TGTGCCAGCAGCCAAGGGGATAGCGGGGGGTATCAAGAGACCCAGTACTTC
.	.	TRBV27	TRBJ1-2	CASSFGQGSYGYTF	TGTGCCAGCAGTTTCGGGCAGGGATCCTATGGCTACACCTTC
.	.	TRBV7-8	TRBJ2-7	CASSSGLGTYEQYF	TGTGCCAGCAGCTCCGGGCTAGGGACCTACGAGCAGTACTTC
TRBD2	.	TRBV6-5	TRBJ2-3	CASLGSGNTDTQYF	TGTGCCAGCCTCGGTAGCGGGAACACAGATACGCAGTATTTT
TRBD1	.	TRBV7-9	TRBJ1-2	CASSPDREGGYTF	TGTGCCAGCAGCCCGGACAGGGAGGGAGGCTACACCTTC
TRBD1	.	TRBV28	TRBJ2-5	CASGPTGTETQYF	TGTGCCAGCGGTCCGACAGGGACGGAGACCCAGTACTTC
.	.	TRBV5-1	TRBJ2-5	CASSLETKTQYF	TGCGCCAGCAGCTTGGAGACCAAGACCCAGTACTTC
.	.	TRBV10-3	TRBJ2-1	CAIREPVGNEQFF	TGTGCCATCAGGGAACCTGTGGGCAATGAGCAGTTCTTC
.	.	TRBV5-6	TRBJ2-1	CASSLDVSYNEQFF	TGTGCCAGCAGCTTGGACGTAAGCTACAATGAGCAGTTCTTC
.	.	TRBV14	TRBJ2-3	CASSPAVAVYTDTQYF	TGTGCCAGCAGCCCGGCAGTAGCGGTATATACAGATACGCAGTATTTT
TRBD2	few	TRBV15	TRBJ2-3	CATSRGAGAGPQYF	TGTGCCACCAGCAGAGGAGCGGGAGCGGGACCGCAGTATTTT
TRBD1	.	TRBV18	TRBJ2-2	CASSPLQQGATNTGELFF	TGTGCCAGCTCACCACTCCAGCAGGGGGCAACGAACACCGGGGAGCTGTTTTTT
TRBD1	few	TRBV10-3	TRBJ1-3	CAISDRQGAGNTIYF	TGTGCCATCAGTGACCGACAGGGGGCTGGAAACACCATATATTTT
.	.	TRBV18	TRBJ2-7	CASSKLADDYEQYF	TGTGCCAGCTCAAAATTAGCGGACGACTACGAGCAGTACTTC
TRBD1	once	TRBV5-6	TRBJ2-6	CASSLAGQGVRGANVLTF	TGTGCCAGCAGCTTGGCCGGGCAGGGGGTGAGAGGGGCCAACGTCCTGACTTTC
TRBD1	few	TRBV6-1	TRBJ1-2	CASRDRGRDYGYTF	TGTGCCAGCAGGGACAGGGGGCGCGACTATGGCTACACCTTC
TRBD1	.	TRBV5-1	TRBJ1-2	CASSRGDRAGYTF	TGCGCCAGCTCGAGAGGGGACAGGGCCGGCTACACCTTC
.	.	TRBV5-4	TRBJ1-1	CASSTEQALEAFF	TGTGCCAGCAGCACGGAACAGGCCTTAGAAGCTTTCTTT
.	few	TRBV9	TRBJ2-2	CASSDHLTGELFF	TGTGCCAGCAGCGACCACCTTACCGGGGAGCTGTTTTTT
.	.	TRBV5-4	TRBJ1-4	CASSLGSTGEKLFF	TGTGCCAGCAGCTTGGGGTCGACGGGTGAAAAACTGTTTTTT
TRBD2	.	TRBV7-3	TRBJ2-3	CASSSGLAESTDTQYF	TGTGCCAGCAGCTCAGGACTAGCGGAGAGCACAGATACGCAGTATTTT
.	.	TRBV6-5	TRBJ2-7	CASRSGSQGAEQYF	TGTGCCAGCAGGTCGGGGTCTCAGGGTGCCGAGCAGTACTTC
TRBD1	.	TRBV9	TRBJ2-7	CASSAGTGISYEQYF	TGTGCCAGCAGCGCGGGGACAGGGATCTCCTACGAGCAGTACTTC
.	.	TRBV7-9	TRBJ2-5	CASSLNSGTQYF	TGTGCCAGCAGCCTCAACAGTGGGACCCAGTACTTC
.	.	TRBV4-2	TRBJ1-1	CASSQEESTVEAFF	TGTGCCAGCAGCCAAGAAGAGAGCACGGTTGAAGCTTTCTTT
.	.	TRBV28	TRBJ1-1	CASSLGRETEAFF	TGTGCCAGCAGTTTAGGTAGGGAGACTGAAGCTTTCTTT
TRBD1	.	TRBV13	TRBJ2-7	CASSPTRDRVSYEQYF	TGTGCCAGCAGCCCTACCCGGGACAGGGTCTCCTACGAGCAGTACTTC
.	.	TRBV6-5	TRBJ1-5	CASSRGQNWQPQHF	TGTGCCAGCAGTAGGGGACAAAATTGGCAGCCCCAGCATTTT
TRBD1	once	TRBV7-9	TRBJ2-6	CASSTTGVSGANVLTF	TGTGCCAGCAGCACCACAGGGGTCTCTGGGGCCAACGTCCTGACTTTC
TRBD2	.	TRBV30	TRBJ2-7	CAWSLLRGGEQYF	TGTGCCTGGAGCCTTTTACGGGGGGGTGAGCAGTACTTC
TRBD2	.	TRBV7-3	TRBJ2-7	CASSQGTSGNEQYF	TGTGCCAGCAGCCAAGGGACTAGCGGGAACGAGCAGTACTTC
.	.	TRBV28	TRBJ1-5	CASSWQLQPQHF	TGTGCCAGCAGTTGGCAGCTTCAGCCCCAGCATTTT
TRBD2	.	TRBV6-5	TRBJ2-3	CASALAGGRTDTQYF	TGTGCCAGCGCCCTAGCGGGGGGGCGCACAGATACGCAGTATTTT
TRBD1	.	TRBV25-1	TRBJ1-6	CASSAGGFSYNSPLHF	TGTGCCAGCAGTGCAGGGGGCTTCTCCTATAATTCACCCCTCCACTTT
.	.	TRBV6-5	TRBJ2-7	CASGLGGVYEQYF	TGTGCCAGCGGTTTGGGAGGCGTTTACGAGCAGTACTTC
.	.	TRBV7-3	TRBJ2-7	CASTLGGWEDEQYF	TGTGCCAGCACCCTAGGGGGTTGGGAAGACGAGCAGTACTTC
.	.	TRBV6-5	TRBJ1-6	CASRGNSPLHF	TGTGCCAGCAGGGGAAATTCACCCCTCCACTTT
.	medium-sized	TRBV7-9	TRBJ1-6	CASSLEQYNSPLHF	TGTGCCAGCAGCTTAGAACAGTATAATTCACCCCTCCACTTT
.	few	TRBV6-1	TRBJ2-3	CASSEYGRSTDTQYF	TGTGCCAGCAGTGAATATGGGCGAAGCACAGATACGCAGTATTTT
.	once	TRBV21-1	TRBJ2-7	CASSKGIGDSRSYEQYF	TGTGCCAGCAGCAAAGGAATAGGGGACAGCCGATCCTACGAGCAGTACTTC
.	few	TRBV4-1	TRBJ1-5	CASSQARPGSNQPQHF	TGCGCCAGCAGCCAAGCGAGGCCAGGGAGCAATCAGCCCCAGCATTTT
TRBD1	.	TRBV6-1	TRBJ2-5	CASSAGGPETQYF	TGTGCCAGCAGTGCAGGGGGCCCTGAGACCCAGTACTTC
.	once	TRBV6-5	TRBJ1-5	CATGRDSNQPQHF	TGTGCCACTGGACGGGATAGCAATCAGCCCCAGCATTTT
.	.	TRBV5-1	TRBJ2-2	CASSLISSSTGELFF	TGCGCCAGCAGCTTGATTTCGTCAAGCACCGGGGAGCTGTTTTTT
TRBD2	.	TRBV5-1	TRBJ2-1	CASSLERGVSYNEQFF	TGCGCCAGCAGCTTGGAGCGGGGGGTCTCCTACAATGAGCAGTTCTTC
TRBD1	.	TRBV29-1	TRBJ2-5	CSAAGTGGRSGFQETQYF	TGCAGCGCCGCCGGGACAGGGGGTCGGTCGGGGTTTCAAGAGACCCAGTACTTC